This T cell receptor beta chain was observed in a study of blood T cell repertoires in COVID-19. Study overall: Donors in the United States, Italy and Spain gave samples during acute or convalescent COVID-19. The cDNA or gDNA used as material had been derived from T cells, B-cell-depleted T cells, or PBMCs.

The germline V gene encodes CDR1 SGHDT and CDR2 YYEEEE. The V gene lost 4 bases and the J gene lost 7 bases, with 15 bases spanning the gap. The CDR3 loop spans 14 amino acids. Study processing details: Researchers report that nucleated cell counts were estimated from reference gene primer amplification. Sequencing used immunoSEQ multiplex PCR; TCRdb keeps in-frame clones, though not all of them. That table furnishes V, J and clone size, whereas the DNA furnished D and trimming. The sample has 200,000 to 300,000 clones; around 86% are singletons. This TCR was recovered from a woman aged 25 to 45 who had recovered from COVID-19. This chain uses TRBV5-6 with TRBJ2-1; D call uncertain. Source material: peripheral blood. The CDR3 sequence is CASSLAGRVNEQFF. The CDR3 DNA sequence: TGTGCCAGCAGCCTCGCCGGCCGGGTGAATGAGCAGTTCTTC.